Listed below are T cell receptor beta chains from one sample, sequenced in a study of T cell responses to AZD1222 COVID-19 vaccine. This table comes from immunoSEQ multiplex PCR, and its TCRdb copy is limited to in-frame clones, with some not included. The sample gives roughly 93,000 clones, roughly 91% of which show up once; about 2.7% is in the top ten. The sample was peripheral blood, taken on day 0 of MenACWY control vaccination. The receptors stem from an adult in good health. The CDR3 runs from the conserved cysteine through the conserved F or W. Each record gives: CDR3 length, D gene, clone size, J gene, V gene, CDR3 protein, CDR3 DNA. D genes are given only for firm matches. Size values are once, few and many counts, or a class for expanded clones, and some rows have none.

17 TRBD2 - TRBJ2-7 TRBV14 CASSQGISGIFSYEQYF TGTGCCAGCAGCCAAGGTATTAGCGGGATTTTCTCCTACGAGCAGTACTTC
15 - - TRBJ1-1 TRBV18 CASSPQGLGGTEAFF TGTGCCAGCTCACCACAGGGGTTAGGCGGCACTGAAGCTTTCTTT
15 - - TRBJ1-1 TRBV6-5 CASSYMGGDYTEAFF TGTGCCAGCAGTTATATGGGCGGGGACTACACTGAAGCTTTCTTT
15 - - TRBJ2-1 TRBV4-1 CASSQADGGGNEQFF TGCGCCAGCAGCCAAGCGGATGGGGGTGGCAATGAGCAGTTCTTC
12 - - TRBJ1-5 TRBV12-5 CASGRDDRPQHF TGTGCTAGTGGCCGGGACGATCGGCCCCAGCATTTT
12 - - TRBJ1-3 TRBV7-2 CASSISGNTIYF TGTGCCAGCAGCATCTCTGGAAACACCATATATTTT
14 - - TRBJ1-1 TRBV11-3 CASSLGQVSTEAFF TGTGCCAGCAGCTTAGGGCAGGTGTCCACTGAAGCTTTCTTT
15 TRBD2 once TRBJ2-1 TRBV28 CASSLSGGSYNEQFF TGTGCCAGCAGTTTATCGGGGGGCTCCTACAATGAGCAGTTCTTC
14 - - TRBJ1-2 TRBV4-1 CASSQEWQSYGYTF TGCGCCAGCAGCCAAGAGTGGCAGAGTTATGGCTACACCTTC
15 - once TRBJ1-5 TRBV6-5 CASSYSAGFDQPQHF TGTGCCAGCAGTTACTCGGCCGGGTTTGACCAGCCCCAGCATTTT
15 TRBD1 - TRBJ1-5 TRBV6-5 CASSSGTGGNQPQHF TGTGCCAGCAGTTCCGGGACAGGGGGCAATCAGCCCCAGCATTTT
13 - - TRBJ1-1 TRBV7-9 CASSLQRTQGAFF TGTGCCAGCAGCTTACAGCGGACTCAAGGAGCTTTCTTT
15 - - TRBJ1-6 TRBV4-2 CASSQDRGPDSPLHF TGTGCCAGCAGCCAAGACAGGGGCCCGGATTCACCCCTCCACTTT
14 TRBD2 - TRBJ2-7 TRBV29-1 CSVVLSGGSYEQYF TGCAGCGTCGTACTGAGCGGGGGGTCCTACGAGCAGTACTTC
14 - - TRBJ2-3 TRBV4-1 CASSRGLNTDTQYF TGCGCCAGCAGCCGTGGACTGAACACAGATACGCAGTATTTT
15 - - TRBJ1-2 TRBV5-6 CASSLVGPRVGGYTF TGTGCCAGCAGCTTGGTGGGGCCCCGTGTCGGTGGCTACACCTTC
15 - once TRBJ2-6 TRBV11-3 CASSSREPGANVLTF TGTGCCAGCAGCTCCAGGGAACCTGGGGCCAACGTCCTGACTTTC
14 - - TRBJ2-7 TRBV5-5 CASSLGGLSYEQYF TGTGCCAGCAGCTTAGGCGGGCTCTCCTACGAGCAGTACTTC
11 - - TRBJ2-7 TRBV28 CASRGGYEQYF TGTGCCAGCAGGGGGGGCTACGAGCAGTACTTC
15 TRBD2 - TRBJ2-5 TRBV4-2 CASSPTSGGRETQYF TGTGCCAGCAGCCCGACTAGCGGGGGGAGAGAGACCCAGTACTTC
19 TRBD1 - TRBJ1-5 TRBV24-1 CATSDTGIPGQGWNQPQHF TGTGCCACCAGTGACACTGGGATACCGGGACAGGGCTGGAATCAGCCCCAGCATTTT
15 - - TRBJ2-6 TRBV5-1 CASYEGGTGANVLTF TGCGCCAGCTATGAAGGGGGAACTGGGGCCAACGTCCTGACTTTC
14 - - TRBJ1-6 TRBV9 CASSVVTENSPLHF TGTGCCAGCAGCGTAGTAACAGAAAATTCACCCCTCCACTTT
13 - once TRBJ1-2 TRBV4-1 CASSWGADYGYTF TGCGCCAGCAGCTGGGGGGCGGATTATGGCTACACCTTC
12 - - TRBJ2-7 TRBV10-1 CASSEYSYEQYF TGCGCCAGCAGTGAGTACAGCTACGAGCAGTACTTC
14 TRBD2 few TRBJ2-7 TRBV5-1 CASSLVGGGYEQYF TGCGCCAGCAGCTTGGTTGGGGGAGGGTACGAGCAGTACTTC
12 - - TRBJ1-2 TRBV29-1 CSVEGLNYGYTF TGCAGCGTTGAGGGGTTGAACTATGGCTACACCTTC
17 - - TRBJ2-1 TRBV5-6 CASSPLTRPRGWDEQFF TGTGCCAGCAGCCCATTAACACGCCCCAGGGGCTGGGATGAGCAGTTCTTC
10 - - TRBJ1-2 TRBV6-1 CASSEVGYTF TGTGCCAGCAGTGAAGTTGGCTACACCTTC
15 - - TRBJ2-1 TRBV7-3 CASSPTRTAYNEQFF TGTGCCAGCAGCCCGACTCGGACAGCCTACAATGAGCAGTTCTTC
14 - - TRBJ1-1 TRBV2 CASSPREGNTEAFF TGTGCCAGCAGTCCCAGGGAAGGGAACACTGAAGCTTTCTTT
17 - once TRBJ2-7 TRBV6-2/TRBV6-3 CASSYSIGAGENYEQYF TGTGCCAGCAGTTACTCGATCGGGGCAGGGGAAAACTACGAGCAGTACTTC
15 TRBD1 - TRBJ1-4 TRBV2 CASRTNRGTNEKLFF TGTGCCAGCAGAACTAACAGGGGAACTAATGAAAAACTGTTTTTT
14 TRBD1 - TRBJ1-3 TRBV18 CASSPGTAGNTIYF TGTGCCAGCTCACCCGGGACAGCTGGAAACACCATATATTTT
13 - - TRBJ2-2 TRBV7-2 CASSLPSPGELFF TGTGCCAGCAGCTTACCCTCTCCTGGGGAGCTGTTTTTT
13 - once TRBJ1-4 TRBV6-6 CAIMGYQDEKLFF TGTGCCATCATGGGGTATCAAGACGAAAAACTGTTTTTT
15 - - TRBJ2-5 TRBV28 CASSLYGSRIETQYF TGTGCCAGCAGCCTTTACGGCTCACGAATTGAGACCCAGTACTTC
14 - - TRBJ1-5 TRBV29-1 CSVAPTDPNQPQHF TGCAGCGTTGCCCCGACAGATCCCAATCAGCCCCAGCATTTT
17 TRBD1 - TRBJ1-3 TRBV5-6 CASSLGGQSFLGNTIYF TGTGCCAGCAGCCTGGGGGGACAGAGCTTTTTGGGAAACACCATATATTTT
14 - - TRBJ2-3 TRBV29-1 CSVERGVGSDTQYF TGCAGCGTTGAAAGGGGGGTCGGGTCAGATACGCAGTATTTT
15 TRBD1 - TRBJ1-3 TRBV10-3 CAIGDRVASGNTIYF TGTGCCATTGGGGACAGGGTTGCGTCTGGAAACACCATATATTTT
16 - - TRBJ1-2 TRBV4-1 CASSQGGGAPDYGYTF TGCGCCAGCAGCCAAGGTGGAGGGGCGCCCGATTATGGCTACACCTTC
13 TRBD1 once TRBJ1-2 TRBV7-2 CASSERDRDGYTF TGTGCCAGCAGCGAACGGGACAGGGATGGCTACACCTTC
15 TRBD1 - TRBJ1-2 TRBV7-9 CASSFGQAAEVGYTF TGTGCCAGCAGTTTCGGACAGGCCGCAGAGGTCGGCTACACCTTC
12 - - TRBJ1-2 TRBV28 CASSYTGGGYTF TGTGCCAGCAGTTATACGGGGGGTGGCTACACCTTC
14 - once TRBJ2-7 TRBV5-1 CASSSKTGSYEQYF TGCGCCAGCAGCTCAAAAACAGGGTCCTACGAGCAGTACTTC
15 - - TRBJ2-7 TRBV7-6 CASSLDPGDAYEQYF TGTGCCAGCAGCTTAGACCCGGGGGACGCCTACGAGCAGTACTTC
14 - - TRBJ2-2 TRBV11-3 CASSPGTDTGELFF TGTGCCAGCAGTCCCGGGACCGACACCGGGGAGCTGTTTTTT
16 - - TRBJ1-2 TRBV25-1 CASSAAPPAANYGYTF TGTGCCAGCAGTGCAGCCCCCCCGGCGGCTAACTATGGCTACACCTTC
15 TRBD2 once TRBJ2-1 TRBV12-5 CASGIHGGEGNEQFF TGTGCTAGTGGTATCCATGGGGGGGAAGGGAATGAGCAGTTCTTC
15 - - TRBJ1-2 TRBV14 CASSQGGRRGYGYTF TGTGCCAGCAGCCAAGGGGGCAGGCGGGGCTATGGCTACACCTTC
12 - - TRBJ1-1 TRBV5-6 CASSLYGDEAFF TGTGCCAGCAGCTTGTACGGGGATGAAGCTTTCTTT
16 TRBD2 - TRBJ2-3 TRBV24-1 CATSEPGLAATDTQYF TGTGCCACCAGTGAACCGGGACTAGCGGCCACAGATACGCAGTATTTT